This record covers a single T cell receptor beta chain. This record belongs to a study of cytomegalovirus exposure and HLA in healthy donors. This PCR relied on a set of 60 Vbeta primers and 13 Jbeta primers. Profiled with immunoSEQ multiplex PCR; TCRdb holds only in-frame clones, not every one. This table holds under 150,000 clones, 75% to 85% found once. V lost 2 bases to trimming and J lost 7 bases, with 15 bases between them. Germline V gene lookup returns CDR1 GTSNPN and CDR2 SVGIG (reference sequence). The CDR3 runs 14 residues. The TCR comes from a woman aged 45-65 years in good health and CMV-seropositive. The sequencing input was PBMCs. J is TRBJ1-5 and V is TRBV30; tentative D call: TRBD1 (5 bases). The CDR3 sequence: CAWSMGGHGQPQHF. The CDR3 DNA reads TGTGCCTGGAGTATGGGGGGTCATGGACAGCCCCAGCATTTT.